These 30 T cell receptor beta chains originate from one sample sequenced in a study of blood T cell repertoires in COVID-19. Produced via immunoSEQ multiplex PCR; TCRdb's table is partial and in-frame only. The table shows 130,000 or so clones, with under 90% occurring only once. Material for sequencing was peripheral blood. The origin of the receptors is an older woman with acute or convalescent COVID-19.

V gene TRBV5-1 combines with J gene TRBJ2-5; TRBD1 matches at 9 bases. Germline assignment: CDR1 SGHRS and CDR2 YFSETQ. Losses at the gene ends were 0 bases for V and 4 bases for J; bases not matched to a gene: 7. The CDR3 is made up of 16 amino acids. The DNA for the CDR3 is TGCGCCAGCAGCTTGGTACAGGACAGGGGTCGAGAGACCCAGTACTTC. Its protein is CASSLVQDRGRETQYF.

The chain combines TRBV3-1 (or the pseudogene TRBV3-2) with TRBJ1-5, with D perhaps matching TRBD1 (5 bases). The CDR3 length is 13 residues. From germline, CDR1 is LGHDT and CDR2 YNNKEL (reference sequence). CDR3 bases: TGTGCTACCTCTGGGGGAGGGAATCAGCCCCAGCATTTT. Protein product: CATSGGGNQPQHF.

This clone has a single count. The chain is built from TRBV6-5 and TRBJ1-5; TRBD1 matches 9 bases. The CDR3 totals 15 residues. The ends lost 7 bases at V and 5 bases at J; junction bases unmatched: 9. Germline V gene data show CDR1 as MNHEY and CDR2 as SVGAGI. The CDR3 DNA reads TGTGCCAGCAAACTGGGACAGGGAAGGGATCAGCCCCAGCATTTT. This encodes CASKLGQGRDQPQHF.

The rearrangement joins TRBV27 to TRBJ2-7; maybe TRBD1 (6 bases). The CDR3 length is 13 residues. Germline values: CDR1 MNHEY, CDR2 SMNVEV (reference sequence). With 4 bases removed from V and 3 bases from J, the gap between germline ends came to 10 bases. DNA of the CDR3: TGTGCCAGCAGTTGGGGGCAGGGCTACGAGCAGTACGTC. This translates into CASSWGQGYEQYV.

The V gene is TRBV7-9, the J gene TRBJ2-7; 8 bases agree with TRBD1. Unmatched junction bases numbered 16, after V lost 1 base and J lost 5 bases. CDR3 length: 18 amino acids. Germline V gives CDR1 SEHNR, CDR2 FQNEAQ (reference sequence). The CDR3 loop is CASSLGLLPRDRSHEQYF. In nucleotides, the CDR3 is TGTGCCAGCAGCTTAGGCCTGTTACCCCGGGACAGGTCCCACGAGCAGTACTTC.

The gene calls are TRBV6-6 and TRBJ2-5; 11 nucleotides align to TRBD2. Germline lookup yields CDR1 MNHNY and CDR2 SVGAGI (reference sequence). V shed 5 bases, J shed 5 bases, and the junction held 7 bases outside the gene matches. This CDR3 comprises 15 residues. The CDR3 region is CASSRIAGGMETQYF. Here the CDR3 DNA reads TGTGCCAGCAGTAGAATAGCGGGGGGGATGGAGACCCAGTACTTC.

This sequence joins TRBV5-1 and TRBJ1-2; perhaps TRBD1 as D (5 bases). Germline CDR1 and CDR2: SGHRS and YFSETQ. The CDR3 extends over 15 amino acids. V dropped 4 bases and J dropped 4 bases, with 17 bases sitting between them. The CDR3 bases are TGCGCCAGCAGCACTAGCGTGGGGGACTCCTATGGCTACACCTTC. Translated: CASSTSVGDSYGYTF.

This sequence joins TRBV19 and TRBJ1-6, with 7 nucleotides matching TRBD1. Germline V gene data show CDR1 as LNHDA and CDR2 as SQIVND (reference sequence). V dropped 3 bases and J dropped 9; count of bases not matched to a gene: 8. This CDR3 comprises 15 residues. The CDR3 region is CASSIRQGKASPLHF. CDR3 DNA sequence: TGTGCCAGTAGTATTCGACAGGGCAAGGCTTCACCCCTCCACTTT.

The chain joins TRBV7-2 to TRBJ2-1; tentatively, D is TRBD1 (7 bases). CDR1 and CDR2 from the germline V gene are SGHTA and FQGNSA. This CDR3 has 15 residues. Trimming cost V 7 bases and J 7 bases, with 20 bases left between them. The CDR3 here is CASTAGGISGNEQFF. The CDR3 DNA sequence: TGTGCCAGCACCGCAGGGGGGATCTCCGGGAATGAGCAGTTCTTC.

The chain combines TRBV2 with TRBJ1-5; weak D call: TRBD1 (6 bases). Trimming removed 7 bases at V and 2 bases at J, with 18 bases between. This CDR3 has 16 amino acids. Germline CDR1 is SNHLY and CDR2 is FYNNEI. DNA for the CDR3: TGTGCCAGCAAGAGAACAGGGTTGTATGGCAATCAGCCCCAGCATTTT. Encoded protein: CASKRTGLYGNQPQHF.

The table lists this clone with a count of one. The chain employs TRBV25-1 and TRBJ1-1; no clear D. V was trimmed by 1 base and J by 4 bases, leaving 7 bases between them. CDR1 and CDR2 from the germline V gene are MGHDK and SYGVNS. This CDR3 region has 13 residues. Here the CDR3 DNA reads TGTGCCAGCAGTGAATTTACGGGCACTGAAGCTTTCTTT. It yields the protein CASSEFTGTEAFF.

This chain links TRBV11-2 with TRBJ1-5; no definite D call. Looked up from germline, CDR1 is SGHAT and CDR2 is FQNNGV. The CDR3 consists of 12 residues. V lost 5 bases, J lost 5 bases, and 7 bases lay in between. CDR3: CASSGGDQPQHF. In DNA, the CDR3 is TGTGCCAGCAGCGGAGGTGATCAGCCCCAGCATTTT.

This clone has only one observation. The chain couples TRBV13 to TRBJ2-5; TRBD1 is a possible D gene (6 bases). V lost 2 bases and J lost 5, with 12 bases in between. Germline CDR1 and CDR2: PRHDT and FYEKMQ (reference sequence). This CDR3 region has 14 residues. CDR3 bases: TGTGCCAGCAGCTTATTTTACAGGGCGGAGACCCAGTACTTC. Protein sequence: CASSLFYRAETQYF.

This chain uses TRBV10-3 with TRBJ2-3; a weak D match, TRBD1 (5 bases). The germline V and J ends were trimmed by 0 bases and 5 bases, with 15 bases remaining between them. This CDR3 spans 16 amino acids. Looked up from germline, CDR1 is ENHRY and CDR2 is SYGVKD. The CDR3: CAISESKLQGKDTQYF. The CDR3 DNA sequence: TGTGCCATCAGTGAGTCGAAGCTGCAGGGAAAAGATACGCAGTATTTT.

This clone was seen only once. V usage is TRBV10-3 and J usage is TRBJ1-3, with TRBD1 matching over 8 bases. V lost 6 bases, J lost 10 bases, and 8 bases stayed unmatched. The germline CDR1 and CDR2 sequences are ENHRY and SYGVKD. The CDR3 sequence is 13 residues long. CDR3 protein: CAIRQTGAETIYF. As DNA, the CDR3 is TGTGCCATCAGGCAGACAGGGGCTGAAACCATATATTTT.

This clone is medium-sized within its sample. The gene calls are TRBV19 and TRBJ1-5; a weak D match, TRBD1 (5 bases). The germline V and J ends were trimmed by 1 base and 11 bases, with 15 bases remaining between them. Germline lookup yields CDR1 LNHDA and CDR2 SQIVND (reference sequence). The CDR3 is 14 amino acids. CDR3 sequence: CASSIGWGGGAQHF. CDR3 DNA: TGTGCCAGTAGTATAGGGTGGGGCGGGGGAGCCCAGCATTTT.

This chain joins TRBV4-2 and TRBJ2-1; tentatively, D is TRBD2 (6 bases). The V end was cut by 0 bases, the J end by 8 bases, with 23 bases between. Germline CDR1 LGHNA, CDR2 YNFKEQ. The CDR3 is 18 amino acids. CDR3 protein: CASSQEGIAGREGHEQFF. DNA of the CDR3: TGTGCCAGCAGCCAAGAAGGGATTGCGGGAAGAGAGGGCCATGAGCAGTTCTTC.

The rearrangement joins TRBV7-2 to TRBJ1-1, with D unclear. The CDR3 sequence is 13 residues long. Germline assignment: CDR1 SGHTA and CDR2 FQGNSA. Between the trimmed V and J ends, which lost 5 bases and 6 bases, there was a span of 13 bases. The CDR3 DNA sequence: TGTGCCAGCAGCCGCCGGAGGCCCCCTGAAGCTTTCTTT. This encodes CASSRRRPPEAFF. The variable domain in full, with the rest retrieved from reference TRBV7-2 and TRBJ1-1, is GAGVSQSPSNKVTEKGKDVELRCDPISGHTALYWYRQSLGQGLEFLIYFQGNSAPDKSGLPSDRFSAERTGGSVSTLTIQRTQQEDSAVYLCASSRRRPPEAFFGQGTRLTVV.

The V and J genes are TRBV2 and TRBJ2-7; D call uncertain. With 7 bases removed from V and 5 bases from J, the gap between germline ends came to 6 bases. Germline CDR1 reads SNHLY; CDR2 reads FYNNEI. The CDR3 is made up of 10 amino acids. CDR3 loop: CASNLNEQYV. DNA of the CDR3: TGTGCCAGCAACTTGAACGAGCAGTACGTC.

The rearrangement links TRBV20-1 to TRBJ2-4, with a weak D call TRBD2 (5 bases). V shed 3 bases and J shed 2 bases, with 8 bases lying between them. CDR3 length: 13 residues. Germline V gene lookup returns CDR1 DFQATT and CDR2 SNEGSKA (reference sequence). The CDR3 DNA reads as TGCAGTGCTAGTGAGGGCACCAAAAACATTCAGTACTTC. This codes for CSASEGTKNIQYF.

This chain joins TRBV5-4 and TRBJ1-6; 12 bases match TRBD1. CDR1 SGHNT and CDR2 YYREEE come from the germline V gene (reference sequence). J lost 14 bases, V lost 3 bases, and 6 bases had no gene match. This CDR3 comprises 14 residues. CDR3 sequence: CASSSGQGAPALHF. CDR3 bases: TGTGCCAGCAGCTCGGGACAGGGGGCGCCGGCCCTCCACTTT.

This clone was picked up a small number of times. The J gene is TRBJ1-5, the V gene TRBV2; 7 positions agree with TRBD1. The V gene end was trimmed by 10 bases and the J gene end by 2 bases; junction bases not matched to a gene: 8. In germline, CDR1 is SNHLY, CDR2 FYNNEI. The CDR3 is 14 amino acids. For the CDR3, the DNA is TGTGCCACCCGACAGGGCGGGGGCAATCAGCCCCAGCATTTT. It specifies CATRQGGGNQPQHF.

This rearrangement joins TRBV6-5 to TRBJ1-6; D might be TRBD1 (6 bases). Trimming took off 5 bases at V and 2 bases at J, with 10 bases between the two ends. The germline V gene has CDR1 MNHEY and CDR2 SVGAGI. The CDR3 sequence is 15 residues long. The CDR3 reads CASSPTGAYNSPLHF. The CDR3, as DNA: TGTGCCAGCAGTCCGACAGGAGCCTATAATTCACCCCTCCACTTT.

V gene TRBV7-3 combines with J gene TRBJ2-7; TRBD1 aligns across 7 bases. Germline loops: CDR1 SGHTA, CDR2 FQGTGA. This CDR3 has 15 residues. J gave up 6 bases and V 5 bases, and 13 bases lay outside the gene matches. CDR3 sequence (DNA): TGTGCCAGCAGCCCCCGGACAGGTCTCTTGGGCGAGCAGTACTTC. Residues: CASSPRTGLLGEQYF.

The chain carries TRBV5-1 and TRBJ2-5, with 7 nucleotides matching TRBD2. Trimming took 2 bases from V and 1 from J; bases not matched to a gene: 5. The CDR3 length is 15 residues. The germline V gene encodes CDR1 SGHRS and CDR2 YFSETQ. This CDR3 is CASSLNRLAQETQYF. The CDR3 DNA reads as TGCGCCAGCAGCTTAAATCGACTAGCCCAAGAGACCCAGTACTTC.

The rearrangement links TRBV3-1 (or the pseudogene TRBV3-2) to TRBJ1-2; D is ambiguous. Germline loops: CDR1 LGHDT, CDR2 YNNKEL (reference sequence). There are 12 residues in the CDR3. V lost 2 bases, J lost 4 bases, and 5 bases lay in between. DNA for the CDR3: TGTGCCAGCAGCCAATACACCTATGGCTACACCTTC. Its translation is CASSQYTYGYTF.

The chain carries TRBV7-8 and TRBJ1-5; D perhaps matches TRBD1 (5 bases). The CDR3 totals 14 residues. CDR1 and CDR2 from the germline V gene are SGHVS and FQNEAQ. Trimming took 1 base from V and 4 from J, leaving 8 bases between them. CDR3 residues: CASSLDRSNQPQHF. The DNA for the CDR3 is TGTGCCAGCAGCTTAGACAGGAGTAATCAGCCCCAGCATTTT. Combining the CDR3 with reference TRBV7-8 and TRBJ1-5 gives the whole variable domain GAGVSQSPRYKVAKRGQDVALRCDPISGHVSLFWYQQALGQGPEFLTYFQNEAQLDKSGLPSDRFFAERPEGSVSTLKIQRTQQEDSAVYLCASSLDRSNQPQHFGDGTRLSIL.

V gene TRBV4-1 combines with J gene TRBJ2-1, with no clear D. The germline V gene encodes CDR1 MGHRA and CDR2 YSYEKL. The length of the CDR3 is 13 residues. V dropped 0 bases and J dropped 11 bases, with 11 bases sitting between them. The CDR3 sequence: CASSQEGSQKQFF. The CDR3 DNA reads as TGCGCCAGCAGCCAAGAGGGCTCGCAGAAGCAGTTCTTC.

There are a few counts of this clone. The V call is TRBV3-1 (or the pseudogene TRBV3-2), the J call TRBJ1-1; 7 bases agree with TRBD1. The trim removed 2 bases at V and 6 bases at J, leaving 12 bases unmatched. In germline, CDR1 is LGHDT, CDR2 YNNKEL (reference sequence). The CDR3 is 16 amino acids. The CDR3 DNA reads as TGTGCCAGCAGCCAATCCATGACAGGGCCCCCGCCTGAAGCTTTCTTT. It yields the protein CASSQSMTGPPPEAFF.

The chain has TRBV3-1 (or the pseudogene TRBV3-2) and TRBJ2-2, with 7 bases that match TRBD2. With V trimmed by 1 base and J by 2 bases, 4 bases remained unmatched. CDR3 length: 16 residues. CDR1 is LGHDT, CDR2 YNNKEL, per germline (reference sequence). DNA of the CDR3: TGTGCCAGCAGCCAAGGAGGCGGGGGTAACACCGGGGAGCTGTTTTTT. Translated: CASSQGGGGNTGELFF.